This TCR beta chain was found in a study of blood T cell repertoires in COVID-19 (dated by TCRdb to about 2020). Study-level background: Collaborator samples came from the United States, Italy and Spain and covered acute and convalescent phases of COVID-19. The prospective study material was composed of cDNA or gDNA derived from T cells, B-cell-depleted T cells, or PBMCs. The dataset comprised deeply sampled blood TCRbeta repertoires from subjects exposed to, actively infected with, or recovered from COVID-19. A freely available public database, intended as a resource for researchers studying the immune response to SARS-CoV-2, is where the repertoires were released. The samples were drawn from the first 160 participants of the ongoing ImmuneRACE study and from 950 to 1,500 subjects provided by 6 global collaborators. A de-identified subject ID, COVID-19 status, age in years and sex were almost always included in the sample metadata. Where available, HLA class I and class II types were obtained from metadata supplied by the sample provider rather than from assay-based typing.

At one collaborating source in Seattle, patients were enrolled during active infection and were followed longitudinally through the course of disease. The collaborating institutions used their own protocols to collect whole blood in K2EDTA tubes. For TCRbeta analysis, collaborators shipped samples as frozen whole blood, isolated PBMCs, or DNA extracted from either of those sample types. As for this clone: Its antigen is not yet known. Base qualities are not provided; no much larger clone lies one nucleotide away.

The immunoSEQ Assay, a bias-controlled multiplex PCR, was used to amplify TCRbeta CDR3 regions from genomic DNA. The study's own analysis went as follows. Within the assay, amplification of reference gene primers was used to estimate how many nucleated cells each sample contained. Sequence reads were collapsed and filtered to measure the absolute abundance of every unique TCRbeta CDR3 rearrangement. For each sample, productive Simpson clonality was calculated as the square root of Simpson's diversity index over productive rearrangements. TCRdb took this table from immuneACCESS and kept in-frame rearrangements with V and J called. Such tables lack part of the clones; where checked against another copy, unresolved V genes explain under half of the gap, and the rest is unexplained. D and trimming come from the DNA, and the V and J calls and clone size come from that table. The sample yields some 310,000 clones; 75% to 90% were counted once. 2.5% to 3.5% of the sample lies in the top ten.

The junction shows trimming of 9 bases on V and 0 bases on J, and the gene matches do not reach 2 bases of it. The CDR3 contains 13 residues, cysteine and phenylalanine counted. Only the CDR3 portion is preserved as DNA: 39 bases, with reading frame beginning at the first base. The germline V gene gives CDR1 as KGHDR and CDR2 as SFDVKD. Points the paper makes about the study in general: How much clinical and demographic metadata was included differed by source and by participant, and the metadata was provided uncurated.

Rearrangement joined TRBV24-1 to TRBJ2-3; 7 middle bases align to TRBD1. The source material was peripheral blood. The receptor comes from a woman under 40 with COVID-19, enrolled during active disease. The CDR3: CATGTDSTDTQYF. At the DNA level, the sequence is TGTGCCACCGGGACAGATAGCACAGATACGCAGTATTTT.